The TCR beta chain under discussion was sequenced for a study of blood T cells in healthy people across ages. The use of a sample-barcoded 5' primer and a J-beta primer mix characterized a second PCR of roughly 6 to 11 cycles. TCRdb itself ran the 5' RACE reads through MiXCR, one entry per CDR3 protein. The sample has about 760,000 distinct CDR3 sequences, around three fifths seen once; the top ten hold under 30%. The CDR3 runs 15 residues. The study's findings and limits: Measured against age, TCR beta diversity per million T cells decreased in a roughly linear manner.

As for this clonotype: Its antigen remains unknown.

The sequenced sample was blood. This sequence originates from a man in his forties in good health. The V gene is TRBV21-1, the J gene TRBJ2-7; the D segment call TRBD1 is taken from the table without a DNA check. TRBV21-1 is a pseudogene segment. CDR3 residues: CASTQRGETSYEQYF. The CDR3, as DNA: TGTGCCAGCACCCAAAGGGGGGAAACTAGCTACGAGCAGTACTTC.